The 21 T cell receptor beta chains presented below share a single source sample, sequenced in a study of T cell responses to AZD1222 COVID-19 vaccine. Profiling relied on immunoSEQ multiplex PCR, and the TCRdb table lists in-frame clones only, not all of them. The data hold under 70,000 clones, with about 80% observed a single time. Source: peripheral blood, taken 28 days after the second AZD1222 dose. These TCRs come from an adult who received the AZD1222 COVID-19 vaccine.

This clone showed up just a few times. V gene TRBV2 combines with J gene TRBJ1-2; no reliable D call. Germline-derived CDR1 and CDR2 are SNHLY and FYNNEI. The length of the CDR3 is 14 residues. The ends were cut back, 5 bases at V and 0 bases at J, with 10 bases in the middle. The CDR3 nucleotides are TGTGCCAGCAGTAGAGGCGGTACTAACTATGGCTACACCTTC. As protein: CASSRGGTNYGYTF.

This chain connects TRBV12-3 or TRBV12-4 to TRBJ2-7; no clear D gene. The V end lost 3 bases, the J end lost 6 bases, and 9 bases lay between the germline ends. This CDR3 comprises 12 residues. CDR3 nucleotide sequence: TGTGCCAGCAGTTTTACAACGAGCGAGCAGTACTTC. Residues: CASSFTTSEQYF.

The CDR3 DNA follows: TGTGCCAGCAGTTCCCAGGGGTGGGGAGATACGCAGTATTTT. It encodes CASSSQGWGDTQYF. V and J are TRBV6-5 and TRBJ2-3, with D tentatively TRBD1 (6 bases). Germline values: CDR1 MNHEY, CDR2 SVGAGI. The V and J ends lost 4 bases and 5 bases respectively, with 13 bases between them. The CDR3 is 14 residues long.

For the CDR3, the DNA is TGTGCCAGCAGCCCCCGACTAGCGGCGCACAATGAGCAGTTCTTC. It encodes CASSPRLAAHNEQFF. The chain has TRBV11-2 and TRBJ2-1, with 9 bases aligning to TRBD2. V was pared by 5 bases and J by 5 bases, with 7 bases of the junction left unmatched. This CDR3 is 15 amino acids long. The germline CDR1 and CDR2 sequences are SGHAT and FQNNGV.

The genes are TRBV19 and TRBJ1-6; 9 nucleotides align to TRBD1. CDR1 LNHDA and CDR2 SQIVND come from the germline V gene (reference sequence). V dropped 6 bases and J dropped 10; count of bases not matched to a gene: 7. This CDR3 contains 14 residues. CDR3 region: CASRRTGERSPLHF. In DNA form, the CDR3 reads TGTGCCAGTAGACGGACAGGGGAGCGGTCACCCCTCCACTTT.

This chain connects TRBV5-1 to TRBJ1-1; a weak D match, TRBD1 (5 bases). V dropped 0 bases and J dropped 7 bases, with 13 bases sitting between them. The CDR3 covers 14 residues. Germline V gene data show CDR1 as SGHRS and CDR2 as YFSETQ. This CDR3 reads CASSLAGRGSEAFF. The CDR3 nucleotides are TGCGCCAGCAGCTTGGCAGGAAGGGGAAGTGAAGCTTTCTTT.

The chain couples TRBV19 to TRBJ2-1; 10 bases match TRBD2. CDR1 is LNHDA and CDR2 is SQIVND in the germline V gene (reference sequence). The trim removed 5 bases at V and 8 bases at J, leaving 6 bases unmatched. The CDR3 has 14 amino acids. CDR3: CASSDLAGADEQFF. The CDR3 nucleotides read TGTGCCAGTAGTGATCTAGCGGGAGCGGATGAGCAGTTCTTC.

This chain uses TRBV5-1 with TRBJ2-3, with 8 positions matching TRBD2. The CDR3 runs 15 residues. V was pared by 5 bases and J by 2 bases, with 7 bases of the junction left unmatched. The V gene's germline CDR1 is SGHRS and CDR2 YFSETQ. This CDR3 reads CASSPAGGLTDTQYF. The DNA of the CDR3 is TGCGCCAGCAGTCCCGCGGGGGGACTCACAGATACGCAGTATTTT.

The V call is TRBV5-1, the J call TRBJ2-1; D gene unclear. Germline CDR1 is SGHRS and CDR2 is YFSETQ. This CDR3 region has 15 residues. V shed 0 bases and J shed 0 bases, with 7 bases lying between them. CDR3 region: CASSLVQSSYNEQFF. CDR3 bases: TGCGCCAGCAGCTTGGTACAAAGCTCCTACAATGAGCAGTTCTTC.

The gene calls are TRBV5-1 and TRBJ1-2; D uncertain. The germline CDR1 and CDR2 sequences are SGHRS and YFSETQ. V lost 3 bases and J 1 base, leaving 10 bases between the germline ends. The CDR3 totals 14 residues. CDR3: CASSSRTDNYGYTF. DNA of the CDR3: TGCGCCAGCAGCTCCCGGACGGATAACTATGGCTACACCTTC.

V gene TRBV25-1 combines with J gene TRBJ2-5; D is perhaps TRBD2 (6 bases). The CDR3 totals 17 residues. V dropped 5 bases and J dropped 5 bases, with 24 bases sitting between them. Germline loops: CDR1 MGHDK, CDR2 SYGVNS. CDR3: CASSPLRAPTGEETQYF. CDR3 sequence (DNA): TGTGCCAGCAGTCCACTCCGGGCCCCGACGGGGGAGGAGACCCAGTACTTC.

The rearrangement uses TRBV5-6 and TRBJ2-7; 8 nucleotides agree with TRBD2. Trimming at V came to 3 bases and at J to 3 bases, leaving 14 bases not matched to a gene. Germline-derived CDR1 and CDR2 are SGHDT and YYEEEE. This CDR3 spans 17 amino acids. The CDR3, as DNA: TGTGCCAGCAGCTGGGGTGGCCTTGGGGGGACTAGCTACGAGCAGTACGTC. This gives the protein CASSWGGLGGTSYEQYV.

The CDR3 loop is CATRGPGRGHNEQFF. CDR3 bases: TGTGCCACACGAGGACCGGGGAGGGGCCACAATGAGCAGTTCTTC. J is TRBJ2-1 and V is TRBV6-5; 7 bases map to TRBD2. The CDR3 contains 15 residues. V lost 10 bases and J lost 5; bases outside the gene matches: 14. Per the germline V gene, CDR1 is MNHEY and CDR2 is SVGAGI.

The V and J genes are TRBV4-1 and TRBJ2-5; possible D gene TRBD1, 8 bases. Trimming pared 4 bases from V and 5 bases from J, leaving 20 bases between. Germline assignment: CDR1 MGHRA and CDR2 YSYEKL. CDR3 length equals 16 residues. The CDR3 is CASSPTGEGRQETQYF. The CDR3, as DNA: TGCGCCAGCAGCCCGACAGGGGAGGGTCGTCAGGAGACCCAGTACTTC.

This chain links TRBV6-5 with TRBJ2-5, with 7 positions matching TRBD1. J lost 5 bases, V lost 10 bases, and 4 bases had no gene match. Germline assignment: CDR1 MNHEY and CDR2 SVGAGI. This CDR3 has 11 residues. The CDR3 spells CATDRVETQYF. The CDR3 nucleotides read TGTGCCACCGACAGGGTTGAGACCCAGTACTTC.

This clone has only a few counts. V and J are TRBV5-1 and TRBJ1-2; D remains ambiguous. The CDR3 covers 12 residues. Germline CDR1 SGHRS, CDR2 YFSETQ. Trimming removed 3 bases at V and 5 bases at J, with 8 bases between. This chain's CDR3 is CASSSGIYGYTF. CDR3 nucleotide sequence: TGCGCCAGCAGCTCGGGGATATATGGCTACACCTTC.

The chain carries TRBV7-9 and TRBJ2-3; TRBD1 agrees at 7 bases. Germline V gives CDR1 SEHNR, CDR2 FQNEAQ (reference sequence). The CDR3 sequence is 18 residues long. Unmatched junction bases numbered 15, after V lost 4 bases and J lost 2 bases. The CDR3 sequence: CASSSRPLGGLDTDTQYF. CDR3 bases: TGTGCCAGCAGCTCTCGCCCCCTAGGGGGCCTTGACACAGATACGCAGTATTTT.

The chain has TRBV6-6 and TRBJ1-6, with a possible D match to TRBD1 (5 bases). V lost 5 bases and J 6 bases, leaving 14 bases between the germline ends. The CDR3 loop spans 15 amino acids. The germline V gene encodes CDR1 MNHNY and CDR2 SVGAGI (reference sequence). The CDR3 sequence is CASSLQGFLNSPLHF. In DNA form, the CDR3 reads TGTGCCAGCAGTCTGCAGGGTTTTCTTAATTCACCCCTCCACTTT.

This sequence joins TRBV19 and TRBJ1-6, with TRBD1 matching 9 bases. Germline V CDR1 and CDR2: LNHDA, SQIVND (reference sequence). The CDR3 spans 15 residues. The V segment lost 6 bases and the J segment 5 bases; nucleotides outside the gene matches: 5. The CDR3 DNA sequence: TGTGCCAGTAGGGACAGGGGAGGAAATAATTCACCCCTCCACTTT. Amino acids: CASRDRGGNNSPLHF. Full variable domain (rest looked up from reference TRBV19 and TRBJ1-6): DGGITQSPKYLFRKEGQNVTLSCEQNLNHDAMYWYRQDPGQGLRLIYYSQIVNDFQKGDIAEGYSVSREKKESFPLTVTSAQKNPTAFYLCASRDRGGNNSPLHFGNGTRLTVT.

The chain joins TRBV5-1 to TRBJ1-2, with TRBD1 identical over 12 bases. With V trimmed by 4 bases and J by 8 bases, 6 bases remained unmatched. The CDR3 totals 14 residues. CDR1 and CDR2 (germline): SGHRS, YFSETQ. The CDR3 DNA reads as TGCGCCAGCAGCCGGGGACAGGGGGCGGGAGGCTACACCTTC. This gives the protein CASSRGQGAGGYTF.

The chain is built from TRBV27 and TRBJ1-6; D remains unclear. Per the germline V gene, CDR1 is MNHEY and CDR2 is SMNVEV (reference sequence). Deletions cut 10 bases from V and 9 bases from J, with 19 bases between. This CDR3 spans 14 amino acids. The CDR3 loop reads CANRLPGLGSPLHF. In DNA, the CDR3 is TGTGCCAACAGACTCCCGGGTTTGGGTTCACCCCTCCACTTT.